This T cell receptor beta chain is from a study of breast tumors, draining lymph nodes, adjacent tissues. Study-level points and caveats: Tumors had less TCR diversity than lymph nodes, more than nontumor tissue. Luminal-like breast cancer showed significantly greater tumor-nontumor repertoire similarity than basal-like breast cancer did.

TCRdb reprocessed the multiplex PCR reads with MiXCR, giving one entry per CDR3 protein. The sample gives roughly 130,000 distinct CDR3 sequences, 15% to 20% of which show up once; around 3.5% is in the top ten. This CDR3 is built from 16 residues. Germline CDR1 reads LGHNA; CDR2 reads YNFKEQ. J lost 2 bases, V lost 0 bases, and 5 bases had no gene match. This clonotype was seen ten or more times. The target antigen is unknown. Samples came from axillary lymph nodes draining the breast cancer. The source material was axillary lymph node tissue. This receptor was identified in a female donor with breast cancer. Some clones in this sample may be carry-over from other donors' samples. The chain links TRBV4-2 to TRBJ2-3; TRBD2 matches at 7 bases. The CDR3 here is CASSQEAGDITDTQYF. The CDR3 nucleotides are TGTGCCAGCAGCCAAGAGGCGGGAGATATCACAGATACGCAGTATTTT.